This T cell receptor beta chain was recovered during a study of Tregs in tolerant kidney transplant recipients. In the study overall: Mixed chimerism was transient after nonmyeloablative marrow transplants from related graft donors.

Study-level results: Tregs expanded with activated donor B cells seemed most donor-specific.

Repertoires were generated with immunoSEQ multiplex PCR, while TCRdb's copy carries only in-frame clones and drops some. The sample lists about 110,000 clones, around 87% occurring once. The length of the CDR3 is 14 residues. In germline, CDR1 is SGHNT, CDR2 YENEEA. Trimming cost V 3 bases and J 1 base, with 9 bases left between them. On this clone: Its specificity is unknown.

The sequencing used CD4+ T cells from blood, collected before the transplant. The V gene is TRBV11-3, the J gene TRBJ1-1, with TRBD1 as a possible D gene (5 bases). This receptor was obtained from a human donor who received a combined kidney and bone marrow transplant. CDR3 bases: TGTGCCAGCAGCTTGGGGCAGAAGAACACTGAAGCTTTCTTT. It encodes CASSLGQKNTEAFF.